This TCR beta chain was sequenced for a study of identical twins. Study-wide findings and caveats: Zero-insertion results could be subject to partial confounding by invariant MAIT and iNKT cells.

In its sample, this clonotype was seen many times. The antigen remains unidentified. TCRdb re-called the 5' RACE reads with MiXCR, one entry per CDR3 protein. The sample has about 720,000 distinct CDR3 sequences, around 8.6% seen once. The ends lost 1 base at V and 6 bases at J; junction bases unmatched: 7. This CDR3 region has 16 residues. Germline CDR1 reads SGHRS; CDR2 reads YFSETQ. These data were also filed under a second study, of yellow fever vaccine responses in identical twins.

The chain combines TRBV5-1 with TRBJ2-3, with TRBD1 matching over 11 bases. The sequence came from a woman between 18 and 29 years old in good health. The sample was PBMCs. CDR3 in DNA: TGCGCCAGCAGCTTGATGGACAGGGGGCTAGGGGATACGCAGTATTTT. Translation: CASSLMDRGLGDTQYF.